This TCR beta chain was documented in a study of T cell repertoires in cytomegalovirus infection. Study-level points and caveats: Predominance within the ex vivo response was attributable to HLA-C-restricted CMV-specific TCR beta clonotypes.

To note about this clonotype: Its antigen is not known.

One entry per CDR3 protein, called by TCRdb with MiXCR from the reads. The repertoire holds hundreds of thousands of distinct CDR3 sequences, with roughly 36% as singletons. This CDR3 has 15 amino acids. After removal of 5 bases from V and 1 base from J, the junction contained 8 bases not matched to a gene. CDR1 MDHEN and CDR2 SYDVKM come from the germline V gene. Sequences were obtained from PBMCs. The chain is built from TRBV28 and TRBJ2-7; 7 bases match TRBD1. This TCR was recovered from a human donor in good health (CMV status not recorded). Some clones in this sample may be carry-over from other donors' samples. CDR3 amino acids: CASSPRTGWSYEQYF. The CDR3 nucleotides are TGTGCCAGCAGTCCTCGGACAGGTTGGTCCTACGAGCAGTACTTC.